This T cell receptor beta chain was captured in a study of OX40 agonist ivuxolimab in advanced cancers. Study-level findings and limits: Researchers report that CD8+ T cells had, on average, more expanded clones than CD4+.

Sampled blood was obtained at baseline, cycle 4 day 1, and cycle 7 day 1. As for this clone: Antigen unknown.

In germline, CDR1 is MGHRA, CDR2 YSYEKL. The CDR3 consists of 13 residues. V was trimmed by 3 bases and J by 5 bases, leaving 9 bases between them. Profiled with immunoSEQ multiplex PCR; TCRdb holds only in-frame clones, not every one. The profile covers under 85,000 clones, with over 85% appearing a single time and 5.5% to 7% taken by the ten largest. The rearrangement links TRBV4-1 to TRBJ2-3, with D perhaps TRBD2 (5 bases). Specimen: CD4+ or CD8+ T cells sorted from blood, collected in a trial of the OX40 agonist ivuxolimab. The sequence derives from an adult with an advanced solid tumor such as melanoma, head and neck, liver or kidney cancer. CDR3 DNA sequence: TGCGCCAGCAGCCAGTCGAGGGAAGATACGCAGTATTTT. It codes for CASSQSREDTQYF.